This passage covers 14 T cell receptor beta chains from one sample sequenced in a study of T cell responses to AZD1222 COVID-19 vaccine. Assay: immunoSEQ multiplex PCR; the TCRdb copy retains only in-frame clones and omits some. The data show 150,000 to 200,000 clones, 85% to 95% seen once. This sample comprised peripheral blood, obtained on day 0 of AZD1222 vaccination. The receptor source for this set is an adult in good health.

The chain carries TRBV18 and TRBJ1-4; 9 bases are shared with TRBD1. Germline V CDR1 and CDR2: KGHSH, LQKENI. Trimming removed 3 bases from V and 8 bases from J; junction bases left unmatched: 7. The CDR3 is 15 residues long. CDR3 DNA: TGTGCCAGCTCACCGGCGGGACAGGGAGCGGAAAAACTGTTTTTT. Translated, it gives CASSPAGQGAEKLFF.

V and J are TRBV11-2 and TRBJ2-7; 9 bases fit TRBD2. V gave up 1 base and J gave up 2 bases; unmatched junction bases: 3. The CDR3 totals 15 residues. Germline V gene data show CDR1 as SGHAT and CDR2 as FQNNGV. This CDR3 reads CASSLVAGGPYEQYF. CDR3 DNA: TGTGCCAGCAGCTTAGTGGCGGGAGGGCCCTACGAGCAGTACTTC.

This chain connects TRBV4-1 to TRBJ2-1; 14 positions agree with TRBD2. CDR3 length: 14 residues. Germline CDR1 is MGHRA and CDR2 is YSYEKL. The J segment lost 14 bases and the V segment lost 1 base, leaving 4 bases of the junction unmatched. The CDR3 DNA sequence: TGCGCCAGCAGCCAAGCGACTAGCGGGGGGGTGGAGTTCTTC. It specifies CASSQATSGGVEFF.

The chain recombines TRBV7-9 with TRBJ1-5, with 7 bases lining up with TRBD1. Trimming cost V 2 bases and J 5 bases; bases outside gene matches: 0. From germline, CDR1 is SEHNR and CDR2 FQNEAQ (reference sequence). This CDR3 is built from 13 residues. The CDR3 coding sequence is TGTGCCAGCAGCTTAACAGGGGATCAGCCCCAGCATTTT. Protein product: CASSLTGDQPQHF. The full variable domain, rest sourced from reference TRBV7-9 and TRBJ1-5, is DTGVSQNPRHKITKRGQNVTFRCDPISEHNRLYWYRQTLGQGPEFLTYFQNEAQLEKSRLLSDRFSAERPKGSFSTLEIQRTEQGDSAMYLCASSLTGDQPQHFGDGTRLSIL.

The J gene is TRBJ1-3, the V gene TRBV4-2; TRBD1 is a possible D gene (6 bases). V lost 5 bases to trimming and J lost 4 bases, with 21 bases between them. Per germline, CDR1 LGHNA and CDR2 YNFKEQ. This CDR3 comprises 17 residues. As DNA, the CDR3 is TGTGCCAGCAGCACAGACAGGAGGACCCAGGCCGGAAACACCATATATTTT. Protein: CASSTDRRTQAGNTIYF.

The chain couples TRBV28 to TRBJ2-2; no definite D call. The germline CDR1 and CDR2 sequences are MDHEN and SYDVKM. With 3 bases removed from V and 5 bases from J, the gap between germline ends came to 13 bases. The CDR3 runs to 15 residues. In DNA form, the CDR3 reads TGTGCCAGCAGTTTTCCGCCTTCAGTGACCGGGGAGCTGTTTTTT. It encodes CASSFPPSVTGELFF.

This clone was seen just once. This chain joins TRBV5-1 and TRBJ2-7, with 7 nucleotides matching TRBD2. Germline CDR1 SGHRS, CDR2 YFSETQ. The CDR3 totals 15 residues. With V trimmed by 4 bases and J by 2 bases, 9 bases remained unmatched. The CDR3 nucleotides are TGCGCCAGCAGCCCGTTTAGCGGGCCAACCTACGAGCAGTACTTC. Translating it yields CASSPFSGPTYEQYF.

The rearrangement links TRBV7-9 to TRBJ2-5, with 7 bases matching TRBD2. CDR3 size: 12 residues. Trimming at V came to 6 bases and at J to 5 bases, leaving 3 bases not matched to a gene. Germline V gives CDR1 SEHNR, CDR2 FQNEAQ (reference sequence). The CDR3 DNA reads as TGTGCCAGCAGTCAAGCGGGGGAGACCCAGTACTTC. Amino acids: CASSQAGETQYF.

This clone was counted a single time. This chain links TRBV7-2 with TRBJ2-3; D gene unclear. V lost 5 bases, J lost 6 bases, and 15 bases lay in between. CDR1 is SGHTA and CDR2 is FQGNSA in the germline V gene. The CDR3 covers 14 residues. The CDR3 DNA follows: TGTGCCAGCAGCCAAGCCCCTCCGTCCGATACGCAGTATTTT. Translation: CASSQAPPSDTQYF.

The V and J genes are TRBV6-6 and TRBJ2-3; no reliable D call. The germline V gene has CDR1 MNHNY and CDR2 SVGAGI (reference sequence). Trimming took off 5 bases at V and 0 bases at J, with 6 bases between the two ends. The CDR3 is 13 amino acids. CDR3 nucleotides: TGTGCCAGCAGTCAACCTAGCACAGATACGCAGTATTTT. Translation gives CASSQPSTDTQYF.

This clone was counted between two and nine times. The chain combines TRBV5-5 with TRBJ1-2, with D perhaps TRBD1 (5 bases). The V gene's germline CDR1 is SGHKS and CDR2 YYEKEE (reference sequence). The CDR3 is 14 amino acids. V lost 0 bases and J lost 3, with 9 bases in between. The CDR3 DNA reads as TGTGCCAGCAGCTTGGAGGGGAGGTACTATGGCTACACCTTC. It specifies CASSLEGRYYGYTF.

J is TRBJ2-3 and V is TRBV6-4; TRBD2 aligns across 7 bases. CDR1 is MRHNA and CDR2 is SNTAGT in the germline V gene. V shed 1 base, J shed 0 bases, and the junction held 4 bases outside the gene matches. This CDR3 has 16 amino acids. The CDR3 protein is CASSDWGGTSTDTQYF. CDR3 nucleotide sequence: TGTGCCAGCAGTGACTGGGGGGGTACTAGCACAGATACGCAGTATTTT.

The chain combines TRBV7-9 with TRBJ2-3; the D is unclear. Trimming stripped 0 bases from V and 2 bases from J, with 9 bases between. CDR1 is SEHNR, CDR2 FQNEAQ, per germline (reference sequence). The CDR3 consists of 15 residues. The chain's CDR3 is CASSLAGGDTDTQYF. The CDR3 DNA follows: TGTGCCAGCAGCTTAGCTGGTGGGGACACAGATACGCAGTATTTT.

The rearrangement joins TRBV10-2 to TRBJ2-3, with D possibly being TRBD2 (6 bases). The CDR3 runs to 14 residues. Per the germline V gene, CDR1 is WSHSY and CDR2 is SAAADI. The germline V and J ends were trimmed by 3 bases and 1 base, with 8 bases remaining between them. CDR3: CASSDGGRTDTQYF. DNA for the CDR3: TGCGCCAGCAGTGACGGGGGACGCACAGATACGCAGTATTTT.